The 7 T cell receptor beta chains listed next were all sequenced from one sample in a study of OX40 agonist ivuxolimab in advanced cancers. Repertoires were generated with immunoSEQ multiplex PCR, while TCRdb's copy carries only in-frame clones and drops some. The table has more than 55,000 clones, roughly 80% seen once; the top ten hold over 4%. The sequencing here drew on CD4+ or CD8+ T cells sorted from blood, taken in a trial of the OX40 agonist ivuxolimab. Source of these receptors: an adult with an advanced solid tumor such as melanoma, head and neck, liver or kidney cancer.

The chain joins TRBV27 to TRBJ2-3, with unresolved D. The germline CDR1 and CDR2 sequences are MNHEY and SMNVEV (reference sequence). V was pared by 5 bases and J by 5 bases, with 11 bases between. The CDR3 is 13 residues long. CDR3 in DNA: TGTGCCAGCAGTCCCCAACCTGGAGATACGCAGTATTTT. The encoded protein is CASSPQPGDTQYF.

This clone showed up just once. The rearrangement joins TRBV11-3 to TRBJ1-3, with D unresolved. V lost 1 base and J 0 bases, leaving 4 bases between the germline ends. The CDR3 has 14 amino acids. Germline CDR1 SGHNT, CDR2 YENEEA. CDR3 amino acids: CASSLGPSGNTIYF. The CDR3 region has the DNA TGTGCCAGCAGCTTAGGACCCTCTGGAAACACCATATATTTT.

The rearrangement links TRBV2 to TRBJ1-3, with D tentatively TRBD1 (6 bases). Trimming left V 6 bases short and J 0 bases short, with 12 bases between. There are 15 residues in the CDR3. Germline-derived CDR1 and CDR2 are SNHLY and FYNNEI. DNA for the CDR3: TGTGCCAGCAGGAGGACAGTCCTCTCTGGAAACACCATATATTTT. Its protein product is CASRRTVLSGNTIYF.

The CDR3 DNA is TGTGCCAGTTTAGACCGGGATACCACCGGGGAGCTGTTTTTT. As protein: CASLDRDTTGELFF. J is TRBJ2-2 and V is TRBV19, with a tentative D call TRBD2 (5 bases). The ends were cut back, 8 bases at V and 4 bases at J, with 14 bases in the middle. From germline, CDR1 is LNHDA and CDR2 SQIVND (reference sequence). The length of the CDR3 is 14 residues.

This clone was observed once. The J gene is TRBJ1-1, the V gene TRBV7-9; maybe TRBD1 (5 bases). Trimming took 6 bases from V and 0 from J, leaving 11 bases between them. The CDR3 has 14 amino acids. Germline values: CDR1 SEHNR, CDR2 FQNEAQ (reference sequence). In DNA form, the CDR3 reads TGTGCCAGCAGATTCGACAGAATGAACACTGAAGCTTTCTTT. Protein: CASRFDRMNTEAFF.

This clone came up once. V is TRBV18 and J is TRBJ1-1; possibly TRBD1 for D (5 bases). The CDR3 extends over 14 amino acids. Germline loops: CDR1 KGHSH, CDR2 LQKENI. V lost 2 bases, J lost 11 bases, and 18 bases lay in between. CDR3 loop: CASSPVGDTGLAFF. The CDR3 coding sequence is TGTGCCAGCTCACCAGTAGGGGATACCGGTCTGGCTTTCTTT. Complete variable domain (other parts from reference TRBV18 and TRBJ1-1): NAGVMQNPRHLVRRRGQEARLRCSPMKGHSHVYWYRQLPEEGLKFMVYLQKENIIDESGMPKERFSAEFPKEGPSILRIQQVVRGDSAAYFCASSPVGDTGLAFFGQGTRLTVV.

The gene calls are TRBV27 and TRBJ1-1; 7 bases are shared with TRBD1. Trimming cost V 8 bases and J 1 base; bases outside gene matches: 7. Germline-derived CDR1 and CDR2 are MNHEY and SMNVEV (reference sequence). The CDR3 length is 14 residues. CDR3 region: CASPRQGGNTEAFF. CDR3 DNA sequence: TGTGCCAGCCCTAGACAGGGAGGGAACACTGAAGCTTTCTTT.